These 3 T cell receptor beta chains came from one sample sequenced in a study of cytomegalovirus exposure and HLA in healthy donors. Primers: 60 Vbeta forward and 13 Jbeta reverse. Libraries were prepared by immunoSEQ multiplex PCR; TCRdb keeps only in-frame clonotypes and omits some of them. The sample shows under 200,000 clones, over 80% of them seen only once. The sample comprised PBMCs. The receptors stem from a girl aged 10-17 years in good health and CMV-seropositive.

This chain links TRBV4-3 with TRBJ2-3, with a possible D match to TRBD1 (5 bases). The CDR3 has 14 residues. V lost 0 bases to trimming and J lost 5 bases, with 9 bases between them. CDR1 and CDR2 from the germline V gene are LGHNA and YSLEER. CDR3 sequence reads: CASSQEGVQDTQYF. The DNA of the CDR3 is TGCGCCAGCAGCCAAGAAGGGGTCCAAGATACGCAGTATTTT.

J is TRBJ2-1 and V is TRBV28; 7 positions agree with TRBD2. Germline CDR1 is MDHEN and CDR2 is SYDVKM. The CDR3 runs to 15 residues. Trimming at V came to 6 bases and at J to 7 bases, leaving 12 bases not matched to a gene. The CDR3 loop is CASSPRGRVGNEQFF. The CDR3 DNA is TGTGCCAGCAGCCCCCGAGGGAGGGTTGGAAATGAGCAGTTCTTC.

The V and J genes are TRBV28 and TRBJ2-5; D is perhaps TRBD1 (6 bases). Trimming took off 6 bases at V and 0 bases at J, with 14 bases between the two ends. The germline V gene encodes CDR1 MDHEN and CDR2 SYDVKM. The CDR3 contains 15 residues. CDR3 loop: CASSSGTFNQETQYF. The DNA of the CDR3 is TGTGCCAGCAGCTCGGGGACATTCAACCAAGAGACCCAGTACTTC. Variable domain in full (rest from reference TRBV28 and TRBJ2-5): DVKVTQSSRYLVKRTGEKVFLECVQDMDHENMFWYRQDPGLGLRLIYFSYDVKMKEKGDIPEGYSVSREKKERFSLILESASTNQTSMYLCASSSGTFNQETQYFGPGTRLLVL.